The 2 T cell receptor beta chains listed next were all sequenced from one sample in a study of cytomegalovirus exposure and HLA in healthy donors (dated by TCRdb to 2016 to 2017). Library method: the immunoSEQ multiplex PCR assay. A mixture of 60 forward primers for TCR Vbeta segments and 13 reverse primers for TCR Jbeta segments was used in the multiplex PCR. TCRdb provides this immuneACCESS table in a form limited to in-frame rearrangements. Some clones are lacking; in checked studies, under half of them reflect an unresolved V gene, and why the rest are absent is not known. This sample holds tens of thousands of clones; approximately 70% were observed only once. The ten biggest clones cover approximately 2.3% of the sample. Sequenced input: PBMCs. The receptors stem from a young man in good health and CMV-seronegative.

In this sample, this clone turned up once. The rearrangement joins TRBV6-1 to TRBJ2-7, with 8 bases aligning to TRBD2. J lost 0 bases, V lost 4 bases, and 8 bases had no gene match. CDR3 length equals 16 residues. In germline, CDR1 is MNHNS, CDR2 SASEGT. The CDR3 DNA is TGTGCCAGCAGTGGGATCGTAGCGGGGAGCTCCTACGAGCAGTACTTC. This encodes CASSGIVAGSSYEQYF.

The chain joins TRBV6-6 to TRBJ1-4; perhaps TRBD1 as D (5 bases). The CDR3 is 16 amino acids. Per the germline V gene, CDR1 is MNHNY and CDR2 is SVGAGI (reference sequence). Trimming pared 2 bases from V and 0 bases from J, leaving 10 bases between. The CDR3 DNA is TGTGCCAGCAGTTACGGGAGGGGAGCAACTAATGAAAAACTGTTTTTT. This translates into CASSYGRGATNEKLFF.